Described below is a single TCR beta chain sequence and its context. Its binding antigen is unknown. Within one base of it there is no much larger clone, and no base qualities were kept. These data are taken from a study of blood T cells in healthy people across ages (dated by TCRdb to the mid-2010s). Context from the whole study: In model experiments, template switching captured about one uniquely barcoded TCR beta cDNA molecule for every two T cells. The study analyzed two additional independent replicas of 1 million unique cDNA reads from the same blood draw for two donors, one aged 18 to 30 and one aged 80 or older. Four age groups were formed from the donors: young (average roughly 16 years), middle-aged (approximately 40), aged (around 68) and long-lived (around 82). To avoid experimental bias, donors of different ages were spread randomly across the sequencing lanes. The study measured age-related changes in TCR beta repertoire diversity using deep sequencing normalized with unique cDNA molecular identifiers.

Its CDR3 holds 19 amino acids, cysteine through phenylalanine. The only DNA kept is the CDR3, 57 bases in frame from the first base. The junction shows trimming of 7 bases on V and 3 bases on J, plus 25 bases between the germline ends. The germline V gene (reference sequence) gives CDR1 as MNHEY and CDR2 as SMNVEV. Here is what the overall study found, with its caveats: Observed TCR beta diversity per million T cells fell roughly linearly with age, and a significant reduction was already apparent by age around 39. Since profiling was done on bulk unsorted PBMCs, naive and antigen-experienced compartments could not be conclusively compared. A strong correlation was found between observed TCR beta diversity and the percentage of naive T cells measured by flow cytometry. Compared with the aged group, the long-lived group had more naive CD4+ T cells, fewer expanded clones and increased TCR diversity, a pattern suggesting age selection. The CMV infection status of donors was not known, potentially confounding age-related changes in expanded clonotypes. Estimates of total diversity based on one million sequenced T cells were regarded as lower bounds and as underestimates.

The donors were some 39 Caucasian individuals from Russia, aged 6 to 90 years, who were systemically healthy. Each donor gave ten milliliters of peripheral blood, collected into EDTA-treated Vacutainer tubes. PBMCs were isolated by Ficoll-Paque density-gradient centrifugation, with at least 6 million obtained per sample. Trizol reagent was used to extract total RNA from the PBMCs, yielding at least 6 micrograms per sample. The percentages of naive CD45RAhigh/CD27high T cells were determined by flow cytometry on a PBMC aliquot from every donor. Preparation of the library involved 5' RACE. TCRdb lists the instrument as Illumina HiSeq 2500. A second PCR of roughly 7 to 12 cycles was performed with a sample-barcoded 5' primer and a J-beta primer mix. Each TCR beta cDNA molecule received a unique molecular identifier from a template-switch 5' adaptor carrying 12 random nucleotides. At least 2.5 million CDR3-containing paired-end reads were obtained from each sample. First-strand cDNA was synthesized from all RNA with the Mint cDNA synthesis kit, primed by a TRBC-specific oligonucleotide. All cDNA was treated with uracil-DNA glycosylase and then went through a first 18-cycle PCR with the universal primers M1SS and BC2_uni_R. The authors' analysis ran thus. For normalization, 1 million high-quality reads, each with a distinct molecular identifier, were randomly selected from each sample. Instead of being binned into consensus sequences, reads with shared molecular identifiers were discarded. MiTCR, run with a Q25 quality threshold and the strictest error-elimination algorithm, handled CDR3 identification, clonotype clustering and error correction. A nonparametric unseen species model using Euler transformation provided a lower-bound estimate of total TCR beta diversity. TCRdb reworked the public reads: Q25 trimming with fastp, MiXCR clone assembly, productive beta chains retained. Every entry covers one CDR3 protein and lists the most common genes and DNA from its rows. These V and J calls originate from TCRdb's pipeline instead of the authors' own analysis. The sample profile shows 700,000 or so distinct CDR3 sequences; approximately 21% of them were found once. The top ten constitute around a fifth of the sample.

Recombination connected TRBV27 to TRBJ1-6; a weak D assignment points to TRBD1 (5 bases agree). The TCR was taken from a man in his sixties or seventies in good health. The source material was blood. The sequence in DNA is TGTGCCAGCACTCCCCAGGGAAGTCTCGGTGGGCTCTATAATTCACCCCTCCACTTT. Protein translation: CASTPQGSLGGLYNSPLHF.